This T cell receptor beta chain was found in a study of post-analysis software for immune sequencing data. Notes on the study in general: People with multiple sclerosis had a significantly lower normalized Chao1 diversity than controls did. Elevated frequency relative to controls characterized four or five TRBV segments in patients, TRBV5-6, TRBV5-1 and TRBV20-1 among them.

With 6 bases clipped from V and 0 bases from J, the junction kept 3 bases outside the gene matches. There are 14 residues in the CDR3. Built from TCR beta cDNA, the libraries had unique molecular identifiers in them. The T cell input of roughly 0.9 to 11 million gave a few hundred thousand cDNA molecules. In TCRdb, the PCR reads were re-called with MiXCR into one record per CDR3 protein. The data show about 500,000 distinct CDR3 sequences, nearly 45% seen once. This clonotype was seen more than once but under ten times. The target antigen is unknown. V gene TRBV12-3 or TRBV12-4 combines with J gene TRBJ2-3; 7 positions agree with TRBD2. What was sequenced was blood. This clonotype originated in a girl between 5 and 17 years old with multiple sclerosis. CDR3 protein: CASRLAVSTDTQYF. The CDR3 DNA follows: TGTGCCAGCAGGCTAGCGGTGAGCACAGATACGCAGTATTTT.